The 27 T cell receptor beta chains listed next were all sequenced from one sample in a study of T cells in women clearing cervical HPV infection. TCRdb keeps only in-frame clones here, not all; method: immunoSEQ multiplex PCR. This sample's clone table lists around 35,000 clones. Sequenced: blood buffy coat. The source of these receptors is a woman aged 18-70 years with a cervical HPV16 infection that either progressed to CIN3+ or cleared (not recorded which).

The sequenced CDR3 bases are TGTGCCAGCAGTATAGGCGGGGATTCCTACAATGAG. It codes for CASSIGGDSYNE. The complete CDR3 sequence is CASSIGGDSYNEQFF. The chain has TRBV28 and TRBJ2-1; D perhaps matches TRBD2 (6 bases). Read sequence stops 3 residues before the CDR3 end, and the germline J gene provides the missing end. There are 15 residues in the CDR3. Germline-derived CDR1 and CDR2 are MDHEN and SYDVKM. With 5 bases removed from V and 1 base from J, the gap between germline ends came to 12 bases.

Concerning this clone itself: The read is 3 residues too short to cover the CDR3 end, so that end is filled in from the germline J gene. The genes are TRBV4-1 and TRBJ1-2; TRBD1 matches 8 bases. This CDR3 has 17 amino acids. Per the germline V gene, CDR1 is MGHRA and CDR2 is YSYEKL. V shed 3 bases, J shed 5 bases, and the junction held 14 bases outside the gene matches. CDR3 amino acids: CASSHHEIRGRGYGYTF. Partial CDR3 DNA: TGCGCCAGCAGCCACCACGAGATCAGGGGGCGAGGGTATGGC.

Points on this clone: The missing CDR3 end, 3 residues past where the read stops, is filled in from the germline J gene. The chain has TRBV11-2 and TRBJ2-2, with no clear D. In germline, CDR1 is SGHAT, CDR2 FQNNGV. CDR3 length: 14 amino acids. CDR3 region: CASSLGQSNSPLFF. The CDR3 DNA, read in part, is TGTGCCAGCAGCTTAGGTCAGAGTAATTCACCG.

On this clone itself: Read data end 3 residues before the CDR3 end; the end is taken from the germline J gene. The gene calls are TRBV7-2 and TRBJ2-3, with TRBD1 identical over 9 bases. The CDR3 has 15 residues. CDR1 and CDR2 from the germline V gene are SGHTA and FQGNSA. CDR3 DNA (partial): TGTGCCAGCAGCTGGACAGGGGCCCCCGGTCAGCCG. Its protein product is CASSWTGAPGQP. The full-length CDR3 reads as CASSWTGAPGQPQYF.

A remark on this clone: Sequencing ends 3 residues short of the CDR3 end; the germline J gene provides the rest. V usage is TRBV7-9 and J usage is TRBJ2-1, with 8 bases lining up with TRBD1. Germline lookup yields CDR1 SEHNR and CDR2 FQNEAQ (reference sequence). CDR3 size: 12 residues. After removal of 4 bases from V and 8 bases from J, the junction contained 1 base not matched to a gene. The CDR3 reads CASSSDRDEQFF. Partial CDR3 DNA: TGTGCCAGCAGCTCGGACAGGGATGAG.

Concerning this clone itself: Germline and junction disagree at one end, which may indicate a read error. The read ends 3 residues shy of where the CDR3 ends; the end is completed using the germline J gene. V gene TRBV7-2 combines with J gene TRBJ2-2, with 8 positions matching TRBD1. The CDR3 spans 15 residues. Germline V lookup: CDR1 SGHTA, CDR2 FQGNSA. The covered CDR3 bases are TGTGTCAGCAGCCCGGGACAGGCCGGTAATTCACCG. The encoded protein is CVSSPGQAGNSP. The whole CDR3 sequence is CVSSPGQAGNSPLFF.

On this clone: The sequenced fragment ends 3 residues before the CDR3 boundary, so the rest is inferred from the germline J gene. The rearrangement uses TRBV19 and TRBJ2-3; unclear D gene. In germline, CDR1 is LNHDA, CDR2 SQIVND (reference sequence). V was pared by 4 bases and J by 5 bases, with 10 bases between. This CDR3 has 13 residues. CDR3 protein: CASSRAVRDTQYF. The sequenced CDR3 bases are TGTGCCAGTAGTAGGGCAGTTAGAGATACG.

A note on this clone: The sequenced fragment ends 3 residues before the CDR3 boundary, so the rest is inferred from the germline J gene. The V call is TRBV28, the J call TRBJ2-5, with 8 positions matching TRBD1. V trimming: 2 bases; J trimming: 1 base; junction bases outside the gene matches: 3. The CDR3 is 15 residues long. Germline CDR1 is MDHEN and CDR2 is SYDVKM. The sequenced CDR3 bases are TGTGCCAGCAGTTTAACCGGGACAGGCCAAGAGACC. Translated, it gives CASSLTGTGQET. The CDR3, in full, reads CASSLTGTGQETQYF.

As to this clone: The CDR3 extends 3 residues past the end of the read, so its final part is completed from the germline J gene. The rearrangement joins TRBV20-1 to TRBJ2-4, with TRBD2 matching over 10 bases. CDR3 length: 18 amino acids. V lost 0 bases to trimming and J lost 1 base; unmatched junction nucleotides: 9. Germline V gene data show CDR1 as DFQATT and CDR2 as SNEGSKA (reference sequence). This chain's CDR3 is CSARDSSGSGGAKNIQYF. Partial CDR3 DNA: TGCAGTGCTAGAGATTCATCGGGTAGCGGGGGGGCCAAAAACATT.

Turning to this clone: The read ends 3 residues before the CDR3 terminus; that terminus is restored from the germline J gene. The V gene is TRBV20-1, the J gene TRBJ1-4; D call uncertain. The germline gives CDR1 DFQATT, CDR2 SNEGSKA (reference sequence). V shed 3 bases and J shed 4 bases, with 12 bases lying between them. The CDR3 runs to 14 residues. The CDR3 sequence: CSASRHSYNEKLFF. The covered CDR3 bases are TGCAGTGCTAGCAGGCACAGCTATAATGAAAAA.

Notes on this clone: The CDR3 goes on 3 residues after the read ends, and that part is filled in from the germline J gene. V gene TRBV13 combines with J gene TRBJ2-5; D might be TRBD2 (7 bases). The CDR3 is 15 residues long. CDR1 and CDR2 from the germline V gene are PRHDT and FYEKMQ (reference sequence). V was trimmed by 5 bases and J by 2 bases, leaving 15 bases between them. CDR3: CASSHGGGPQETQYF. CDR3 bases read: TGTGCCAGCAGCCATGGCGGGGGCCCACAAGAGACC.

CDR3 bases read: TGTGCCAGCTCACCAAGTTCTAAAATGAACACTGAA. Protein product: CASSPSSKMNTE. The CDR3, in full, reads CASSPSSKMNTEAFF. This chain links TRBV18 with TRBJ1-1; no clear D gene. The read ends 3 residues early relative to the CDR3; the germline J gene fills the gap. CDR3 length equals 15 residues. V lost 2 bases and J lost 0, with 10 bases in between. Germline CDR1 KGHSH, CDR2 LQKENI.

As concerns this clone: The CDR3 extends 3 residues past the end of the read, so its final part is completed from the germline J gene. The chain uses TRBV2 and TRBJ2-5; the match to TRBD2 covers 13 bases. Germline lookup yields CDR1 SNHLY and CDR2 FYNNEI. The CDR3 sequence is 19 residues long. The junction had 15 bases not matched to a gene; V was cut back by 5 bases and J by 3 bases. The sequenced CDR3 bases are TGTGCCAGCAGTTCTCCCCCGGGACTAGCGGGGATTATAGAAGAGACC. Translating gives CASSSPPGLAGIIEET. In full, the CDR3 reads CASSSPPGLAGIIEETQYF.

As regards this clone: With the read ending 3 residues before the CDR3 end, the germline J gene is used to fill in that end. Other DNA sequences from this sample encode an identical CDR3 as well. The chain joins TRBV20-1 to TRBJ2-7; TRBD2 aligns across 14 bases. Germline V gene sequence: CDR1 DFQATT, CDR2 SNEGSKA (reference sequence). The junction had 9 bases not matched to a gene; V was cut back by 6 bases and J by 2 bases. The CDR3 is 16 residues long. The CDR3 DNA, read in part, is TGCAGTGCCCTGGGGACTAGCGGGGGCCCGCCCTACGAG. This encodes CSALGTSGGPPYE. The entire CDR3 is CSALGTSGGPPYEQYF.

About this clone: The read terminates 3 residues before the CDR3 end, so the remaining end is supplied by the germline J gene. The chain joins TRBV28 to TRBJ2-7, with a possible D match to TRBD1 (5 bases). Trimming left V 7 bases short and J 5 bases short, with 15 bases between. Germline CDR1 and CDR2: MDHEN and SYDVKM. The CDR3 consists of 13 residues. CDR3: CASTSRQPNEQYF. The DNA read from the CDR3 is TGTGCCAGCACCTCTCGACAGCCAAACGAG.

Concerning this clone: The CDR3 extends 3 residues past the end of the read, so its final part is completed from the germline J gene. The rearrangement joins TRBV7-2 to TRBJ1-3; D not resolved. Germline CDR1 and CDR2: SGHTA and FQGNSA. V lost 8 bases, J lost 3 bases, and 14 bases lay in between. The CDR3 totals 14 residues. The CDR3 bases that were read are TGTGCCAGCGGGCCTCCGATCGATGGAAACACC. It codes for CASGPPIDGNT. The CDR3 reads in full as CASGPPIDGNTIYF.

Notes on this clone: The CDR3 is cut off 3 residues early in the read; its end comes from the germline J gene. The chain is built from TRBV5-6 and TRBJ2-2; 8 positions agree with TRBD1. V trimming: 5 bases; J trimming: 1 base; junction bases outside the gene matches: 4. The CDR3 is 15 residues long. Looked up from germline, CDR1 is SGHDT and CDR2 is YYEEEE. The CDR3 is CASRTGTGNTGELFF. The sequenced part of the CDR3 DNA is TGTGCCAGCAGAACCGGGACAGGGAACACCGGGGAG. Full variable domain (outside the CDR3, taken from reference TRBV5-6 and TRBJ2-2): DAGVTQSPTHLIKTRGQQVTLRCSPKSGHDTVSWYQQALGQGPQFIFQYYEEEERQRGNFPDRFSGHQFPNYSSELNVNALLLGDSALYLCASRTGTGNTGELFFGEGSRLTVL.

A note on this clone: The observed sequence ends 3 residues before the CDR3 terminus, with the missing tail filled in from the germline J gene. The J gene is TRBJ1-6, the V gene TRBV7-8, with TRBD1 matching over 9 bases. The CDR3 loop spans 16 amino acids. J lost 7 bases, V lost 4 bases, and 8 bases had no gene match. Germline values: CDR1 SGHVS, CDR2 FQNEAQ. The CDR3: CASSSTATGGNSPLHF. The sequenced part of the CDR3 DNA is TGTGCCAGCAGCTCCACAGCAACAGGGGGCAATTCACCC.

Regarding this clone: The CDR3 end lies 3 residues beyond the end of the read and is filled in from the germline J gene. The rearrangement uses TRBV2 and TRBJ2-2, with D maybe TRBD2 (6 bases). Trimming left V 6 bases short and J 6 bases short, with 14 bases between. This CDR3 is 14 amino acids long. Per germline, CDR1 SNHLY and CDR2 FYNNEI. This CDR3 reads CASRPGTGAGELFF. CDR3 DNA (partial): TGTGCCAGCAGGCCGGGGACGGGGGCCGGGGAG.

As regards this clone: The read terminates 3 residues before the CDR3 end, so the remaining end is supplied by the germline J gene. The chain couples TRBV7-9 to TRBJ2-1; D perhaps matches TRBD2 (6 bases). This CDR3 is built from 13 residues. V was shortened by 8 bases and J by 7 bases, with 15 bases between the two germline ends. The germline gives CDR1 SEHNR, CDR2 FQNEAQ (reference sequence). Partial CDR3 DNA: TGTGCCAGCGCTCGGGGGTTTGGGAATGAG. Translation: CASARGFGNE. The full CDR3 protein reads CASARGFGNEQFF.

Remarks on this clone: The observed sequence ends 3 residues before the CDR3 terminus, with the missing tail filled in from the germline J gene. The chain is built from TRBV20-1 and TRBJ2-5, with D uncertain. Germline V CDR1 and CDR2: DFQATT, SNEGSKA (reference sequence). This CDR3 has 13 amino acids. V gave up 6 bases and J gave up 2 bases, with 13 bases separating them. The CDR3 protein is CSAPHGVQETQYF. The DNA read from the CDR3 is TGCAGTGCCCCTCACGGTGTTCAAGAGACC.

On this clone itself: The CDR3 goes on 3 residues after the read ends, and that part is filled in from the germline J gene. The chain is built from TRBV7-9 and TRBJ2-4, with D perhaps TRBD1 (7 bases). The CDR3 has 15 residues. Per the germline V gene, CDR1 is SEHNR and CDR2 is FQNEAQ (reference sequence). The CDR3 here is CASSPTSGGGYGQYF. The CDR3 bases that were read are TGTGCCAGCAGCCCCACAAGTGGAGGGGGCTATGGT.

On this clone: Germline is not matched at one junction end, which may reflect a read error. The CDR3 extends 3 residues past the end of the read, so its final part is completed from the germline J gene. The chain joins TRBV19 to TRBJ2-5; 11 nucleotides line up with TRBD1. CDR1 is LNHDA, CDR2 SQIVND, per germline (reference sequence). The CDR3 runs 17 residues. CDR3 sequence reads: CASSSSGQGVTQVTQYF. Partial CDR3 DNA: TGTGCCAGTAGTTCCTCGGGACAGGGGGTTACCCAAGTGACC.

A word on this clone: The read gets to within 3 residues of the CDR3 end, and the germline J gene fills in the rest. V and J are TRBV19 and TRBJ1-2; 7 positions match TRBD1. The junction had 11 bases not matched to a gene; V was cut back by 6 bases and J by 4 bases. The germline gives CDR1 LNHDA, CDR2 SQIVND (reference sequence). CDR3 length equals 15 residues. The CDR3 is CASSSKSTGSYGYTF. Partial CDR3 DNA: TGTGCCAGTAGCAGCAAATCGACAGGGAGCTATGGC.

Regarding this clone: The read finishes 3 residues shy of the CDR3 end, and the germline J gene is used to complete it. The sample holds other DNA sequences that translate to the same CDR3. The rearrangement links TRBV6-4 to TRBJ2-1; 8 nucleotides match TRBD2. CDR3 length: 14 residues. J was trimmed by 7 bases and V by 3 bases; bases with no gene match: 5. From germline, CDR1 is MRHNA and CDR2 SNTAGT. CDR3 in amino acids: CASSEAGGGNEQFF. The CDR3 bases that were read are TGTGCCAGCAGTGAAGCCGGGGGGGGGAATGAG.

Partial CDR3 DNA: TGTGCCAGCATTCTCGAGCGGGGACGGGAGACG. Translated: CASILERGRET. The full CDR3 sequence reads CASILERGRETQYF. The rearrangement links TRBV6-4 to TRBJ2-3; 7 bases match TRBD2. Coverage ceases 3 residues before the CDR3 finishes, and the germline J gene fills in the end. Germline loops: CDR1 MRHNA, CDR2 SNTAGT. The CDR3 totals 14 residues.

With respect to this clone: From the germline J gene comes the end of the CDR3, since the read stops 3 residues before it. The chain joins TRBV28 to TRBJ2-7; 8 bases match TRBD1. Germline V CDR1 and CDR2: MDHEN, SYDVKM. The CDR3 loop spans 13 amino acids. J gave up 2 bases and V 6 bases, and 3 bases lay outside the gene matches. The covered CDR3 bases are TGTGCCAGCAGGTCGGGACAGGCCTACGAG. It yields the protein CASRSGQAYE. The CDR3 reads in full as CASRSGQAYEQYF.